This TCR beta chain was identified in a study of blood T cells in healthy people across ages (dated by TCRdb to the mid-2010s). Regarding the complete study: In model experiments, roughly one uniquely barcoded TCR beta cDNA molecule per two T cells was captured by template switching. To track age-related changes in TCR beta repertoire diversity, the study relied on deep sequencing normalized with unique cDNA molecular identifiers. The donors were divided into four age groups: young (average 16 years), middle-aged (approximately 39), aged (under 70) and long-lived (roughly 88). Donors of different ages were randomly distributed across sequencing lanes to avoid experimental bias. The study analyzed two additional independent replicas of 1 million unique cDNA reads from the same blood draw for two donors, one aged 18 to 30 and one aged 80 or older. Overall study outcomes, separate from this receptor: The CMV infection status of donors was not known, potentially confounding age-related changes in expanded clonotypes. Observed TCR beta diversity correlated strongly with the percentage of naive T cells measured by flow cytometry. Observed TCR beta diversity per million T cells fell roughly linearly with age, and a significant reduction was already apparent by age roughly 41. Estimates of total diversity from one million sequenced T cells were regarded as lower bounds and underestimates. Because profiling used bulk unsorted PBMCs, naive and antigen-experienced compartments could not be compared conclusively. Compared with the aged group, more naive CD4+ T cells, fewer expanded clones and increased TCR diversity were shown by the long-lived group, suggesting age selection.

CDR3 length: 15 amino acids, cysteine to phenylalanine. Kept here is only the CDR3 DNA, which spans 45 bases and is read in frame from base 1. Trimmed from V: 6 bases; trimmed from J: 0 bases; junction bases lacking a gene match: 8. As encoded in the germline V gene, CDR1 is SQVTM while CDR2 is ANQGSEA. Systemically healthy Caucasian individuals from Russia, approximately 39 in total and aged about 6 to 100 years, were included as donors. Around 10 milliliters of peripheral blood were drawn from each donor into EDTA-treated Vacutainer tubes. Ficoll-Paque density-gradient centrifugation was used to isolate PBMCs, with at least 7 million per sample. Total RNA, at least 6 micrograms per sample, was extracted from PBMCs with Trizol reagent. The percentages of naive CD45RAhigh/CD27high T cells were determined by flow cytometry on a PBMC aliquot from every donor. The protocol used for the library was 5' RACE. A second PCR of about 6 to 11 cycles was run with a J-beta primer mix and a sample-barcoded 5' primer. A template-switch 5' adaptor carrying 12 random nucleotides introduced a unique molecular identifier onto each TCR beta cDNA molecule. At least 2.5 million CDR3-containing paired-end reads were obtained from each sample. The Mint cDNA synthesis kit, primed by a TRBC-specific oligonucleotide, was used to synthesize first-strand cDNA from all RNA. After uracil-DNA glycosylase treatment, a first 18-cycle PCR used universal primers M1SS and BC2_uni_R on all cDNA. The authors processed their data as follows. For normalization, 1 million high-quality reads, each with a distinct molecular identifier, were randomly selected from each sample. Instead of being binned into consensus sequences, reads with shared molecular identifiers were discarded. MiTCR, with a Q25 quality threshold and the strictest error-elimination algorithm, was used for CDR3 identification, clonotype clustering and error correction. A nonparametric unseen species model using Euler transformation provided a lower-bound estimate of total TCR beta diversity. The public reads were run again by TCRdb, first through fastp at Q25 and then through MiXCR, and only productive beta chains were kept. Each CDR3 protein gets just one entry, which takes the most common genes and DNA from the rows behind it. The V and J calls and clone size are TCRdb's, not the authors'. The sample table holds fewer than 2,000,000 distinct CDR3 sequences, of which more than 35% were seen once. The biggest ten clones account for roughly 24% of the sample.

This clonotype was counted at least ten times. What this receptor recognizes is not known. Base-call qualities are not available, and no considerably larger clone is one nucleotide away. Sequenced input: blood. The rearranged segments are TRBV29-1 and TRBJ2-1; TRBD1 agrees with 7 junctional bases. The receptor comes from a human donor in good health. This receptor has the CDR3 CSVPPTGSSYNEQFF. The sequence in DNA is TGCAGCGTCCCTCCGACAGGGAGCTCCTACAATGAGCAGTTCTTC.